This TCR beta chain was documented in a study of CD8 T cells in Susac syndrome. Looked up from germline, CDR1 is SGHDT and CDR2 is YYEEEE. This CDR3 region has 13 residues. Trimming took off 4 bases at V and 7 bases at J, with 12 bases between the two ends. Random hexamers were used to reverse transcribe the RNA input (0.5 to 1 ug). Each CDR3 protein is one row after TCRdb ran MiXCR on the immunoSEQ multiplex PCR reads. The repertoire holds roughly 120,000 distinct CDR3 sequences, with over 85% as singletons. The genes are TRBV5-6 and TRBJ2-1; D unresolved. The sample comprised CD4+ T cells from PBMCs. This clonotype was sampled from a human donor in good health. CDR3 loop: CASSPSIGNEQFF. The CDR3 coding sequence is TGTGCCAGCAGCCCGTCGATAGGGAATGAGCAGTTCTTC.